These 5 T cell receptor beta chains share one sample of origin, sequenced in a study of monozygotic twins with inflammatory bowel disease. TCRdb re-called the 5' RACE reads; every CDR3 protein appears as one record, without DNA. This listing includes approximately 420,000 distinct CDR3 sequences. Sequencing was performed on blood. The origin of the receptors is a human donor with ulcerative colitis or Crohn's disease, or a healthy co-twin of an affected twin (not recorded which).

This chain links TRBV23-1 with TRBJ2-7. TRBV23-1 is an ORF for which the function is uncertain. The CDR3 runs to 12 residues. This chain's CDR3 is CASSQSKRPVLF.

The chain is built from TRBV10-3 and TRBJ1-6; the D call of TRBD1 rests on TCRdb alone, since no DNA is present to check it. CDR1 is ENHRY, CDR2 SYGVKD, per germline. The CDR3 extends over 15 amino acids. The CDR3 loop reads CAISESGQANSPLHF.

V and J are TRBV7-7 and TRBJ2-1; TCRdb lists TRBD2, though no DNA is available to test this call. Germline V gene data show CDR1 as SSHAT and CDR2 as FNYEAQ (reference sequence). The CDR3 consists of 17 residues. CDR3 sequence reads: CASSLGTSVCDYNEQFF.

This chain joins TRBV27 and TRBJ1-1; with no DNA, the TCRdb D assignment of TRBD1 cannot be verified. This CDR3 contains 12 residues. Germline V gene lookup returns CDR1 MNHEY and CDR2 SMNVEV (reference sequence). The CDR3 loop is CASSSGTRSAFF.

The V call is TRBV15, the J call TRBJ2-2. From germline, CDR1 is LNHNV and CDR2 YYDKDF (reference sequence). The CDR3 contains 11 residues. The CDR3 spells CATSKIGELFF. Full variable domain (rest looked up from reference TRBV15 and TRBJ2-2): DAMVIQNPRYQVTQFGKPVTLSCSQTLNHNVMYWYQQKSSQAPKLLFHYYDKDFNNEADTPDNFQSRRPNTSFCFLDIRSPGLGDTAMYLCATSKIGELFFGEGSRLTVL.